The T cell receptor beta chain described here comes from a study of T cells in localized non-small cell lung cancer. Study results and caveats: There was an association of higher blood T cell density with longer overall survival. Tumor samples were not multi-region, leaving intratumor heterogeneity unexcluded. Within adjacent lung there appeared a median about 54 of the top 100 tumor clones.

TCRdb's copy holds only in-frame clones and misses some; the assay was immunoSEQ multiplex PCR. The table has around 35,000 clones, 93% seen once; the top ten hold 7.9%. A word on this clone: Its antigen is currently unknown.

Germline V gives CDR1 MDHEN, CDR2 SYDVKM. This CDR3 comprises 16 residues. V shed 2 bases, J shed 5 bases, and the junction held 11 bases outside the gene matches. This chain links TRBV28 with TRBJ1-1; 7 positions agree with TRBD1. The sequenced sample was peripheral blood, obtained before any cancer treatment. The TCR originated in a female donor at least 60 years old with stage I lung adenocarcinoma. CDR3 sequence reads: CASSLGTQGRGTEAFF. DNA for the CDR3: TGTGCCAGCAGTTTAGGTACACAGGGGAGAGGGACTGAAGCTTTCTTT. The whole variable domain, filled in from reference TRBV28 and TRBJ1-1, reads DVKVTQSSRYLVKRTGEKVFLECVQDMDHENMFWYRQDPGLGLRLIYFSYDVKMKEKGDIPEGYSVSREKKERFSLILESASTNQTSMYLCASSLGTQGRGTEAFFGQGTRLTVV.